Listed below are T cell receptor beta chains from one sample, sequenced in a study of regulatory T cells in long-lasting Graves disease. In TCRdb, the multiplex PCR reads were re-called with MiXCR into one record per CDR3 protein. The sample consists of 410,000 or so distinct CDR3 sequences, 14% to 15% of them appearing once. The same sample was also used in a study of T cells in Graves' hyperthyroidism and ophthalmopathy.

The sequenced sample was peripheral blood mononuclear cells (PBMCs), obtained at new diagnosis, from a patient treated with antithyroid drugs. Receptor source: a woman under 40 with Graves disease. CDR3s include the opening cysteine and the closing phenylalanine or tryptophan. A D gene is named only where the DNA matches it firmly. Only some rows state a clone size, as once, few, many or a class for expanded clones.

TRBD2	TRBV20-1	many	TRBJ2-1	CSAQGTSGRVNEQFF	TGCAGTGCCCAGGGGACTAGCGGGAGGGTAAATGAGCAGTTCTTC
NA	TRBV19	many	TRBJ1-2	CASSIVGTQANYGYTF	TGTGCCAGTAGTATAGTTGGGACGCAAGCTAACTATGGCTACACCTTC
NA	TRBV24-1	many	TRBJ2-1	CATSDLAGGRQFF	TGTGCCACCAGTGATTTGGCCGGTGGGCGGCAGTTCTTC
NA	TRBV12-5	many	TRBJ2-1	CASGLEGSYNEQFF	TGTGCTAGTGGTTTGGAGGGCAGTTACAATGAGCAGTTCTTC
TRBD1	TRBV18	many	TRBJ2-3	CASSPPGQKTDTQYF	TGTGCCAGCTCACCGCCGGGACAGAAGACAGATACGCAGTATTTT
TRBD1	TRBV2	NA	TRBJ2-7	CASRTTGGSYEQYF	TGTGCCAGCAGAACGACAGGGGGCTCCTACGAGCAGTACTTC
NA	TRBV12-3/TRBV12-4	many	TRBJ2-7	CASSLTGMDEQYF	TGTGCCAGCAGTCTCACAGGGATGGACGAGCAGTACTTC
NA	TRBV12-3/TRBV12-4	many	TRBJ1-3	CASSRTADGNTIYF	TGTGCCAGCAGTCGGACAGCAGATGGAAACACCATATATTTT
NA	TRBV29-1	NA	TRBJ1-3	CSAVALAGVFGNTIYF	TGCAGCGCTGTGGCTCTCGCAGGGGTGTTTGGAAACACCATATATTTT
NA	TRBV3-1	many	TRBJ1-2	CASSQGSSLYGYTF	TGTGCCAGCAGCCAAGGGTCCTCCCTCTATGGCTACACCTTC
TRBD2	TRBV7-9	NA	TRBJ2-5	CASSSAGGPSWETQYF	TGTGCCAGCAGTTCAGCGGGAGGGCCGTCCTGGGAGACCCAGTACTTC
NA	TRBV19	few	TRBJ2-2	CASTPLAGGTGELFF	TGTGCCAGTACTCCTCTAGCAGGCGGGACCGGGGAGCTGTTTTTT
NA	TRBV2	few	TRBJ2-5	CASGQTVTWTQYF	TGTGCCAGCGGACAGACAGTCACTTGGACCCAGTACTTC
NA	TRBV3-1	few	TRBJ2-1	CASRGGEQFF	TGTGCCAGCAGAGGGGGGGAGCAGTTCTTC
NA	TRBV9	many	TRBJ2-5	CASSVLWDIQETQYF	TGTGCCAGCAGCGTACTTTGGGACATTCAAGAGACCCAGTACTTC
NA	TRBV30	many	TRBJ2-1	CAWARQYSSYNEQFF	TGTGCCTGGGCCCGCCAGTATAGCTCCTACAATGAGCAGTTCTTC
TRBD1	TRBV6-1	NA	TRBJ2-3	CASSHQGGTDTQYF	TGTGCCAGCAGTCACCAGGGGGGCACAGATACGCAGTATTTT
NA	TRBV5-4	NA	TRBJ1-4	CASSVWNSGANEKLFF	TGTGCCAGCAGCGTCTGGAATTCCGGGGCTAATGAAAAACTGTTTTTT
TRBD2	TRBV7-9	many	TRBJ2-5	CASSHRGGMVETQYF	TGTGCCAGCAGCCATCGGGGGGGGATGGTGGAGACCCAGTACTTC
NA	TRBV13	few	TRBJ2-1	CASSLSRSSGRLDYNEQFF	TGTGCCAGCAGCTTAAGCCGAAGTTCTGGCAGACTAGACTACAATGAGCAGTTCTTC
NA	TRBV24-1	many	TRBJ2-1	CATSDRQRGYNEQFF	TGTGCCACCAGTGACAGGCAACGGGGGTACAATGAGCAGTTCTTC
NA	TRBV28	NA	TRBJ2-3	CASTERGRSTDTQYF	TGTGCCAGCACGGAAAGGGGACGGAGCACAGATACGCAGTATTTT
NA	TRBV27	many	TRBJ1-2	CASSFGGGNYGYTF	TGTGCCAGCAGTTTCGGGGGGGGCAACTATGGCTACACCTTC
NA	TRBV9	NA	TRBJ2-1	CASSVEKSSYNEQFF	TGTGCCAGCAGCGTAGAGAAAAGCTCCTACAATGAGCAGTTCTTC